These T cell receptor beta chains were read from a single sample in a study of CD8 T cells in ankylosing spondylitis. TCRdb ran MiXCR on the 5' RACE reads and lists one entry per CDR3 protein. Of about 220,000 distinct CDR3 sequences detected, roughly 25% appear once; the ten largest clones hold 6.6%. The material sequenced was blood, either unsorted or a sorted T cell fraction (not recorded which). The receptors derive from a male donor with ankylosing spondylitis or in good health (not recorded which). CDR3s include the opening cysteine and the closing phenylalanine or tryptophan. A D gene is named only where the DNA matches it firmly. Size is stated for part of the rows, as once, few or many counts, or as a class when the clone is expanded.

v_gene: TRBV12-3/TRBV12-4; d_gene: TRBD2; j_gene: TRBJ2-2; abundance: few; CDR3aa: CASSRTSEHTGELFF; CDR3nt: TGTGCCAGCAGTAGGACTAGCGAACACACCGGGGAGCTGTTTTTT
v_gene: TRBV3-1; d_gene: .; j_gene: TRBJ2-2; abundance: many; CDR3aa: CASSPLRDGELFF; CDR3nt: TGTGCCAGCAGCCCCTTGCGGGACGGGGAGCTGTTTTTT
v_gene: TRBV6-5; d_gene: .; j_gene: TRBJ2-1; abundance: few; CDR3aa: CASSYGGGNGEQFF; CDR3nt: TGTGCCAGCAGTTACGGTGGAGGGAATGGTGAGCAGTTCTTC
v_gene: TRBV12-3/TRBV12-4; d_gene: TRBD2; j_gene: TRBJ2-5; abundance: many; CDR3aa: CASSPGGLARFQETQYF; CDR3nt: TGTGCCAGCAGTCCAGGCGGACTAGCGAGGTTCCAAGAGACCCAGTACTTC
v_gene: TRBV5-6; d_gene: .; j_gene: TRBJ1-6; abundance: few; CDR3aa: CASSLAGFGSPLHF; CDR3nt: TGTGCCAGCAGCTTGGCGGGATTTGGCTCACCCCTCCACTTT
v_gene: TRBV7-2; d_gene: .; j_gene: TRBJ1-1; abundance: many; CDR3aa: CASSTTVMNTEAFF; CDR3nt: TGTGCCAGCAGCACGACAGTTATGAACACTGAAGCTTTCTTT
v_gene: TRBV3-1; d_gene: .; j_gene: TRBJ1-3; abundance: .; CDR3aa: CACSLQISGNTIYF; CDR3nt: TGTGCCTGCAGCCTGCAGATCTCTGGAAACACCATATATTTT
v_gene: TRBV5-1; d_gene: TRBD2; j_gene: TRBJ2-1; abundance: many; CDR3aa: CASSLGGGSYNEQFF; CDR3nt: TGCGCCAGCAGCTTGGGCGGGGGCTCCTACAATGAGCAGTTCTTC
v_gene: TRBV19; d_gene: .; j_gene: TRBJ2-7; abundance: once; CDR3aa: CASLGPSREQYF; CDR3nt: TGTGCCAGTTTGGGCCCCTCAAGGGAGCAGTACTTC
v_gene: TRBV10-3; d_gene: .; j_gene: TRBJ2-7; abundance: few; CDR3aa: CAISDLGGKSSYEQYF; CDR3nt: TGTGCCATCAGTGACTTAGGGGGAAAGAGCTCCTACGAGCAGTACTTC
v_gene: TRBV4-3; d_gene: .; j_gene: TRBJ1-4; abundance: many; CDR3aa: CASSRHPGLATNEKLFF; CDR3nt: TGCGCCAGCAGCCGCCACCCGGGACTAGCAACTAATGAAAAACTGTTTTTT
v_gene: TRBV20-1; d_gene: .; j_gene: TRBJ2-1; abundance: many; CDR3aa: CSARDSLGNEQFF; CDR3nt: TGCAGTGCCAGGGACTCTCTCGGGAATGAGCAGTTCTTC
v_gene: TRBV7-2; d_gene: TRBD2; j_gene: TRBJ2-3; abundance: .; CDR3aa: CASSLVRGGDTQYF; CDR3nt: TGTGCCAGCAGCTTAGTGCGGGGGGGAGATACGCAGTATTTT
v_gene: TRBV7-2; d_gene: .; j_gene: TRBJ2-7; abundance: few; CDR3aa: CASSFGPREIGYEQYF; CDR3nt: TGTGCCAGCAGCTTTGGGCCCAGGGAGATTGGCTACGAGCAGTACTTC
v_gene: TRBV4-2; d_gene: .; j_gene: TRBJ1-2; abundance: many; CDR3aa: CASSQDVATAMVYGYTF; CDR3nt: TGTGCCAGCAGCCAAGATGTGGCGACAGCAATGGTATATGGCTACACCTTC
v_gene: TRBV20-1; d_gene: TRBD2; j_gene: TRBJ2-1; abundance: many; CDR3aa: CSARPLAGGGNEQFF; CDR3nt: TGCAGTGCTAGACCTCTAGCGGGGGGGGGCAATGAGCAGTTCTTC
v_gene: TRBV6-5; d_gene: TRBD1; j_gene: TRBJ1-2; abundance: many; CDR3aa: CASTRDRRGYTF; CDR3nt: TGTGCCAGCACCCGGGACAGGCGTGGCTACACCTTC
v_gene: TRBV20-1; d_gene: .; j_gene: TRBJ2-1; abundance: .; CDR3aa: CSARADSTGRDNEQFF; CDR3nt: TGCAGTGCTAGGGCTGATTCTACGGGGAGAGACAATGAGCAGTTCTTC
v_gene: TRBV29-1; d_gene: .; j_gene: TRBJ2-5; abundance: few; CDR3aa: CSVGRGLEETQYF; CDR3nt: TGCAGCGTTGGCCGTGGGCTAGAAGAGACCCAGTACTTC
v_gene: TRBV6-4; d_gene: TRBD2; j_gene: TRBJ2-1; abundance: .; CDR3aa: CASSDGSGSGNEQFF; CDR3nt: TGTGCCAGCAGTGACGGTAGCGGGAGCGGGAATGAGCAGTTCTTC
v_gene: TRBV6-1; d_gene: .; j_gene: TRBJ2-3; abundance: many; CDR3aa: CASRRDTGTDTQYF; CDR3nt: TGTGCCAGCAGGAGAGATACAGGGACGGATACGCAGTATTTT
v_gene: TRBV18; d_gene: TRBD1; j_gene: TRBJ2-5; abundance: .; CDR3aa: CASSFLTGSQETQYF; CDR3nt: TGTGCCAGCTCGTTCCTGACAGGGAGCCAAGAGACCCAGTACTTC
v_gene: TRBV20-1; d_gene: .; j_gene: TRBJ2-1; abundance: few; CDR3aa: CSARFPTVQFF; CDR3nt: TGCAGTGCTAGGTTCCCAACTGTGCAGTTCTTC
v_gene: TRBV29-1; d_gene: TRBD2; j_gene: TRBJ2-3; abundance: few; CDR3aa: CSVALAGADTQYF; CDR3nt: TGCAGCGTTGCGCTAGCGGGAGCAGATACGCAGTATTTT
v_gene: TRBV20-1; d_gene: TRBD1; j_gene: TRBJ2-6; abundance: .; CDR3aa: CSASETGTGSSGANVLTF; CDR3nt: TGCAGTGCTAGCGAAACCGGGACAGGGTCCTCTGGGGCCAACGTCCTGACTTTC
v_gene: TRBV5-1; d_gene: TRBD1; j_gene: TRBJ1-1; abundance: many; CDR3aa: CASSTYGTVNTEAFF; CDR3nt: TGCGCCAGCAGCACTTACGGGACAGTGAACACTGAAGCTTTCTTT
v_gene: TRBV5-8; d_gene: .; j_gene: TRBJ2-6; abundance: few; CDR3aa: CASSIYTGANVLTF; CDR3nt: TGTGCCAGCAGCATTTACACTGGGGCCAACGTCCTGACTTTC
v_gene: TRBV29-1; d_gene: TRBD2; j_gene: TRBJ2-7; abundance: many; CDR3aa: CSANLLSGRNIYEQYF; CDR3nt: TGCAGCGCTAACCTTCTGAGCGGGAGGAACATCTACGAGCAGTACTTC
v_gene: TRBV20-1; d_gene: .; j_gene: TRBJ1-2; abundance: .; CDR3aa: CSAPIDGEGGYTF; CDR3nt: TGCAGTGCCCCCATAGATGGAGAGGGTGGCTACACCTTC
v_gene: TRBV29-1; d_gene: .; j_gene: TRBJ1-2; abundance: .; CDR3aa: CSAGENYGYTF; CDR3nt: TGCAGCGCAGGGGAAAACTATGGCTACACCTTC
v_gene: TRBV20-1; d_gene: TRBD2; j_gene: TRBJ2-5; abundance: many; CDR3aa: CSARLARELSETQYF; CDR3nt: TGCAGTGCCAGACTAGCGCGGGAGCTTTCAGAGACCCAGTACTTC
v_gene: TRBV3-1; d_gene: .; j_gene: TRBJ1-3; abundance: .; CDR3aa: CASSQTGTVSGNTIYF; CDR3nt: TGTGCCAGCAGCCAAACTGGGACCGTCTCTGGAAACACCATATATTTT
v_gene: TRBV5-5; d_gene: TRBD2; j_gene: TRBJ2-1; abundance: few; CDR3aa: CASSPDWGGSYNEQFF; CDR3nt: TGTGCCAGCAGCCCTGACTGGGGGGGCTCCTACAATGAGCAGTTCTTC
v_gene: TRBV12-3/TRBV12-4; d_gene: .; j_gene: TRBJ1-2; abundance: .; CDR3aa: CASSLAVKDSYGYTF; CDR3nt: TGTGCCAGCAGTTTAGCAGTAAAGGACAGCTATGGCTACACCTTC
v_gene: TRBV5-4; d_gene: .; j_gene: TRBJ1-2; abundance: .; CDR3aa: CASSSQETLGGYTF; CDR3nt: TGTGCCAGCAGCTCACAGGAAACGCTGGGTGGCTACACCTTC
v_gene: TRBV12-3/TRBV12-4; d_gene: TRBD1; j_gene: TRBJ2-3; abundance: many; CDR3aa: CASGKGTGFADTQYF; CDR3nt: TGTGCCAGCGGAAAAGGGACAGGGTTTGCAGATACGCAGTATTTT
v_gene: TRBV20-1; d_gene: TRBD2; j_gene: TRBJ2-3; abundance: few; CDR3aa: CSATIAGVVDTQYF; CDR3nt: TGCAGTGCTACCATAGCGGGAGTAGTGGATACGCAGTATTTT
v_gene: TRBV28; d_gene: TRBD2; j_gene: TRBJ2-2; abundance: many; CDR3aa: CASTVQTSVAGELFF; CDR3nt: TGTGCCAGCACTGTGCAGACTAGCGTGGCCGGGGAGCTGTTTTTT
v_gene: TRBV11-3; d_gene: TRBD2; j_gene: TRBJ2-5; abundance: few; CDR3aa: CASSFSGRGETQYF; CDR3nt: TGTGCCAGCAGCTTCAGCGGGAGAGGAGAGACCCAGTACTTC
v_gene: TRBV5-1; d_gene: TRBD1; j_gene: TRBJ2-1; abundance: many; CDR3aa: CASSQGQGQYNEQFF; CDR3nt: TGCGCCAGCAGCCAGGGACAGGGCCAATACAATGAGCAGTTCTTC
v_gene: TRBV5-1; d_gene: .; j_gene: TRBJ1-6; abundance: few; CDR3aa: CASSLDPLGSKSPLHF; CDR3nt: TGCGCCAGCAGCTTGGATCCGTTGGGGTCTAAATCACCCCTCCACTTT
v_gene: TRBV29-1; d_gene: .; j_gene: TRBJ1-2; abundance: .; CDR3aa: CSVDGDNYGYTF; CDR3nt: TGCAGCGTTGACGGCGATAACTATGGCTACACCTTC
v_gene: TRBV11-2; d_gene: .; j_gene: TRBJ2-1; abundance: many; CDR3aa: CATELRYNEQFF; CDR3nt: TGTGCCACCGAGCTCAGGTACAATGAGCAGTTCTTC
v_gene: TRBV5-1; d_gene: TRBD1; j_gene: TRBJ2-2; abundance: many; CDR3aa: CASRQGQYTGELFF; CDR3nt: TGCGCCAGCAGACAGGGACAGTACACCGGGGAGCTGTTTTTT
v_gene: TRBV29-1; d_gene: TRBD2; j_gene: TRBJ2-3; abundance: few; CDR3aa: CSVEDSGRAPDTQYF; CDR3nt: TGCAGCGTTGAGGATAGCGGGAGGGCCCCAGATACGCAGTATTTT
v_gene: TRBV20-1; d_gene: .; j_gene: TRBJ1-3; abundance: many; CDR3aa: CSARYNSGNTIYF; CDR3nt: TGCAGTGCTAGGTACAACTCTGGAAACACCATATATTTT